Following are 9 T cell receptor beta chains from one sample sequenced in a study of T cells expressing NK-cell markers. TCRdb processed the 5' RACE reads again and assigns one entry to each CDR3 protein, with no DNA. The listing records 400,000 to 500,000 distinct CDR3 sequences. What was sequenced was blood T cells: a sorted CD56 or NKG2C T cell subset, CD4+ or CD8+ T cells, or bulk PBMC T cells (not recorded which). These receptors were collected from a woman aged 18 to 75 in good health.

The chain combines TRBV6-1 with TRBJ1-4. Looked up from germline, CDR1 is MNHNS and CDR2 is SASEGT. The CDR3 spans 14 residues. CDR3 region: CASSPATTNEKLFF.

This rearrangement joins TRBV15 to TRBJ2-3; TCRdb reports TRBD1, a call that lacks DNA to check it against. The CDR3 runs to 16 residues. CDR1 and CDR2 (germline): LNHNV, YYDKDF (reference sequence). CDR3 sequence: CATSRLGGQGADTQYF.

CDR3 residues: CASSLGSRGEGDYNEQFF. The V gene is TRBV28, the J gene TRBJ2-1; TCRdb proposes TRBD1, but this gene call is untestable without DNA. The CDR3 runs 18 residues. CDR1 MDHEN and CDR2 SYDVKM come from the germline V gene.

This sequence joins TRBV20-1 and TRBJ2-5; no DNA is available, so the TRBD2 call from TCRdb remains unchecked. Germline V lookup: CDR1 DFQATT, CDR2 SNEGSKA (reference sequence). The CDR3 is 13 amino acids. This CDR3 reads CSASAGGIETQYF.

V is TRBV7-2 and J is TRBJ2-5; TCRdb gives TRBD1 as the D gene, but with no DNA this cannot be confirmed. The CDR3 has 12 amino acids. Germline V gives CDR1 SGHTA, CDR2 FQGNSA. CDR3 protein: CASSPRQGTQYF.

The chain has TRBV28 and TRBJ2-5; TCRdb gives TRBD2 as the D gene, but with no DNA this cannot be confirmed. There are 14 residues in the CDR3. From germline, CDR1 is MDHEN and CDR2 SYDVKM. The CDR3 sequence: CASSLASLMETQYF. The variable domain in full, completed from reference TRBV28 and TRBJ2-5, reads DVKVTQSSRYLVKRTGEKVFLECVQDMDHENMFWYRQDPGLGLRLIYFSYDVKMKEKGDIPEGYSVSREKKERFSLILESASTNQTSMYLCASSLASLMETQYFGPGTRLLVL.

The chain links TRBV4-3 to TRBJ2-7; TCRdb picks TRBD2, but there is no DNA to check that call. The germline gives CDR1 LGHNA, CDR2 YSLEER. This CDR3 has 18 residues. CDR3 sequence: CASSHQSDVGPSSYEQYF.

The chain uses TRBV12-3 or TRBV12-4 and TRBJ1-2. The CDR3 has 13 amino acids. The CDR3: CASSFGRDDGYTF.

J is TRBJ1-2 and V is TRBV4-3; TCRdb gives TRBD1 as the D gene, but with no DNA this cannot be confirmed. CDR1 LGHNA and CDR2 YSLEER come from the germline V gene. The length of the CDR3 is 14 residues. CDR3: CASSPQWGDYGYTF.